A single sample gave rise to the 9 T cell receptor beta chains below, sequenced in a study of cytomegalovirus exposure and HLA in healthy donors. Only in-frame clones appear in the TCRdb table, and some are missing; sequencing was by immunoSEQ multiplex PCR. The repertoire consists of 120,000 or so clones, with approximately 88% occurring once and the leading ten covering about 2%. The sample taken for sequencing was PBMCs. Receptors were obtained from a woman younger than 35 in good health and CMV-seronegative.

This clone was recorded a few times. The rearrangement links TRBV4-1 to TRBJ1-5; TRBD1 is a possible D gene (5 bases). CDR3 length equals 17 residues. CDR1 is MGHRA, CDR2 YSYEKL, per germline. V was shortened by 0 bases and J by 5 bases, with 17 bases between the two germline ends. The CDR3 nucleotides are TGCGCCAGCAGCCAAGATCGGATAGGGACGGGGGATCAGCCCCAGCATTTT. This encodes CASSQDRIGTGDQPQHF.

The CDR3 nucleotides are TGCGCCAGCAGCCTAGGACAGGGAGCCACCTTGAACACTGAAGCTTTCTTT. Its protein is CASSLGQGATLNTEAFF. The chain links TRBV5-1 to TRBJ1-1, with TRBD1 matching 8 bases. The CDR3 consists of 17 residues. The V segment lost 4 bases and the J segment 0 bases; nucleotides outside the gene matches: 11. The germline gives CDR1 SGHRS, CDR2 YFSETQ.

The chain carries TRBV19 and TRBJ2-1; possible D gene TRBD1, 6 bases. The CDR3 sequence is 13 residues long. From germline, CDR1 is LNHDA and CDR2 SQIVND (reference sequence). V was pared by 4 bases and J by 8 bases, with 12 bases between. CDR3 residues: CASSTVGADEQFF. DNA for the CDR3: TGTGCCAGTAGTACGGTGGGGGCGGATGAGCAGTTCTTC.

A note on this clone: The junction departs from the called germline gene at one end, perhaps through a read error. The chain employs TRBV5-1 and TRBJ2-2; TRBD2 might be the D (6 bases). CDR3 length equals 17 residues. The V gene's germline CDR1 is SGHRS and CDR2 YFSETQ. CDR3: CASSYKSGTSKTGELFF. CDR3 coding DNA: TGCGCCAGCAGCTATAAATCCGGGACTTCGAAAACCGGGGAGCTGTTTTTT.

J is TRBJ2-2 and V is TRBV7-9, with D possibly being TRBD1 (6 bases). With 5 bases removed from V and 0 bases from J, the gap between germline ends came to 10 bases. CDR1 is SEHNR and CDR2 is FQNEAQ in the germline V gene (reference sequence). The CDR3 covers 15 residues. CDR3 loop: CASSVWTANTGELFF. As DNA, the CDR3 is TGTGCCAGCAGCGTATGGACAGCGAACACCGGGGAGCTGTTTTTT.

The J gene is TRBJ1-3, the V gene TRBV19, with D unresolved. CDR1 is LNHDA, CDR2 SQIVND, per germline (reference sequence). The ends were cut back, 3 bases at V and 0 bases at J, with 12 bases in the middle. This CDR3 is built from 16 residues. The CDR3 sequence: CASSIYPGDSGNTIYF. DNA of the CDR3: TGTGCCAGTAGTATTTATCCAGGCGACTCTGGAAACACCATATATTTT. The whole variable domain, filled in from reference TRBV19 and TRBJ1-3, reads DGGITQSPKYLFRKEGQNVTLSCEQNLNHDAMYWYRQDPGQGLRLIYYSQIVNDFQKGDIAEGYSVSREKKESFPLTVTSAQKNPTAFYLCASSIYPGDSGNTIYFGEGSWLTVV.

The CDR3 bases are TGTGCCAGCACCTATACTTCTTCGGGGTGGCAGACCCAGTACTTC. Translation gives CASTYTSSGWQTQYF. J is TRBJ2-5 and V is TRBV2, with D perhaps matching TRBD2 (5 bases). V was pared by 7 bases and J by 6 bases, with 21 bases between. The CDR3 consists of 15 residues. Germline lookup yields CDR1 SNHLY and CDR2 FYNNEI.

This clone came up a few times. The chain employs TRBV19 and TRBJ2-7; 9 positions match TRBD2. CDR1 is LNHDA and CDR2 is SQIVND in the germline V gene (reference sequence). Trimming cost V 6 bases and J 2 bases; bases outside gene matches: 2. The CDR3 totals 13 residues. The CDR3 nucleotides read TGTGCCAGTAGCCTAGCGGGGCCCTACGAGCAGTACTTC. Protein sequence: CASSLAGPYEQYF.

The gene calls are TRBV7-9 and TRBJ1-5; the match to TRBD1 covers 7 bases. In germline, CDR1 is SEHNR, CDR2 FQNEAQ (reference sequence). The CDR3 covers 13 residues. V lost 6 bases, J lost 4 bases, and 3 bases stayed unmatched. In nucleotides, the CDR3 is TGTGCCAGCAGTCCGACAGGGAATCAGCCCCAGCATTTT. Residues: CASSPTGNQPQHF.